These 5 T cell receptor beta chains were all obtained from the same sample, sequenced in a study of identical twins. TCRdb re-derived calls from the 5' RACE reads in MiXCR, one entry per CDR3 protein. The sample has approximately 680,000 distinct CDR3 sequences, roughly 6.6% seen once. This sample also appeared in a second study, on yellow fever vaccine responses in identical twins.

Sequencing was done on a sample of PBMCs. The receptors originated from a woman younger than 30 in good health.

This clonotype was recorded many times. This sequence joins TRBV12-3 or TRBV12-4 and TRBJ1-2, with D possibly being TRBD1 (5 bases). V lost 2 bases and J 0 bases, leaving 13 bases between the germline ends. The CDR3 loop spans 16 amino acids. The CDR3: CASSLTQGRSNYGYTF. The CDR3 nucleotides are TGTGCCAGCAGTTTAACCCAGGGACGGTCTAACTATGGCTACACCTTC.

This clonotype was seen repeatedly, ten times or more. J is TRBJ1-3 and V is TRBV11-2, with D tentatively TRBD1 (6 bases). Germline values: CDR1 SGHAT, CDR2 FQNNGV. This CDR3 has 15 amino acids. V lost 4 bases to trimming and J lost 2 bases, with 12 bases between them. CDR3 nucleotides: TGTGCCAGCAGCTGGGGACCAGGGGCTGGAAACACCATATATTTT. Protein sequence: CASSWGPGAGNTIYF.

The gene calls are TRBV28 and TRBJ2-3; 8 bases align to TRBD1. This CDR3 contains 16 residues. The V gene end was trimmed by 5 bases and the J gene end by 5 bases; junction bases not matched to a gene: 12. The germline CDR1 and CDR2 sequences are MDHEN and SYDVKM. The CDR3 loop is CASSPPGQGVEDTQYF. The CDR3 DNA is TGTGCCAGCAGTCCCCCAGGACAGGGAGTGGAAGATACGCAGTATTTT.

This clonotype was seen ten or more times. The V call is TRBV12-3 or TRBV12-4, the J call TRBJ1-1, with D uncertain. This CDR3 contains 12 residues. V was clipped by 5 bases and J by 6 bases, with 10 bases between them. The CDR3 coding sequence is TGTGCCAGCAGTCCCTTTTCGTCTGAAGCTTTCTTT. It codes for CASSPFSSEAFF.

The rearrangement links TRBV28 to TRBJ2-4; perhaps TRBD1 as D (5 bases). V shed 7 bases and J shed 3 bases, with 16 bases lying between them. This CDR3 has 15 residues. CDR1 is MDHEN, CDR2 SYDVKM, per germline. DNA for the CDR3: TGTGCCAGCACCCCGACAGCTTTGGGCAAAAACATTCAGTACTTC. Its protein is CASTPTALGKNIQYF.